The rows below give T cell receptor beta chains drawn from one sample of a study of T cell changes during pregnancy in multiple sclerosis. Produced via immunoSEQ multiplex PCR; TCRdb's table is partial and in-frame only. The sample consists of 45,000 to 55,000 clones, 85% to 95% of them appearing once. The sample consisted of peripheral blood, taken in the third trimester of pregnancy. Every receptor here comes from a female donor with multiple sclerosis, enrolled in a pregnancy study. Each CDR3 is given with its conserved first and last residue. Fields, in order: V gene, D gene, clone size, J gene, CDR3 DNA, CDR3 protein. D genes are given only for firm matches. The listing skips clone size in some rows; elsewhere it reads once, few, many or a size class.

>TRBV14|NA|NA|TRBJ2-3
TGTGCCAGCAGCCCAAAACAGGTCACAGATACGCAGTATTTT
CASSPKQVTDTQYF
>TRBV11-3|NA|NA|TRBJ2-2
TGTGCCAGCAGCTTAGTAGGGCAGGGGATCGGGGAGCTGTTTTTT
CASSLVGQGIGELFF
>TRBV29-1|TRBD2|NA|TRBJ2-7
TGCAGCATCCGCCTAGCGGGTATCTACGAGCAGTACTTC
CSIRLAGIYEQYF
>TRBV9|TRBD1|NA|TRBJ2-2
TGTGCCAGCAGCGCGCGACAGGGGGCGGACACCGGGGAGCTGTTTTTT
CASSARQGADTGELFF
>TRBV29-1|TRBD1|NA|TRBJ2-5
TGCAGCGTTGCCCCGGGACAGGGACAAGAGACCCAGTACTTC
CSVAPGQGQETQYF
>TRBV6-1|NA|NA|TRBJ2-7
TGTGCCAGCAGGCTGACAGTATACGAGCAGTACTTC
CASRLTVYEQYF
>TRBV10-3|NA|NA|TRBJ2-7
TGTGCCATCAGTGGGTTTGCGGACTACGAGCAGTACTTC
CAISGFADYEQYF
>TRBV9|TRBD2|NA|TRBJ2-7
TGTGCCAGCAGCGGGACTAGCGGAGACTACGAGCAGTACTTC
CASSGTSGDYEQYF
>TRBV28|TRBD2|once|TRBJ2-7
TGTGCCAGCAGCCTGACTAGCGGGTACGAGCAGTACTTC
CASSLTSGYEQYF
>TRBV9|NA|NA|TRBJ2-1
TGTGCCAGCAGCGCGACTAGACAGCTCTACAATGAGCAGTTCTTC
CASSATRQLYNEQFF
>TRBV28|NA|NA|TRBJ2-3
TGTGCCAGCAGCGTAAGAGGCACAGATACGCAGTATTTT
CASSVRGTDTQYF
>TRBV6-6|NA|NA|TRBJ1-1
TGTGCCAGCAGTCGTGGGAGTGAAGCTTTCTTT
CASSRGSEAFF
>TRBV30|NA|NA|TRBJ2-7
TGTGCCTGGACCCAAATAGACATCTCCTACGAGCAGTACTTC
CAWTQIDISYEQYF
>TRBV6-1|TRBD1|NA|TRBJ1-1
TGTGCCAGCAGTGAGGGGACAGGGGGCACTGAAGCTTTCTTT
CASSEGTGGTEAFF
>TRBV4-3|NA|NA|TRBJ1-5
TGCGCCAGCAGCCAAGATCATAGGGGGATTCAGCCCCAGCATTTT
CASSQDHRGIQPQHF
>TRBV18|TRBD1|NA|TRBJ2-5
TGTGCCAGCTCACGCCGGGACAGCCAAGAGACCCAGTACTTC
CASSRRDSQETQYF
>TRBV10-2|NA|NA|TRBJ2-1
TGCGCCAGCAGTGATTGGGCAGAGCAGTTCTTC
CASSDWAEQFF